This TCR beta chain was retrieved from a study of Ad26.COV2.S vaccination and SARS-CoV-2 variants. With regard to this clone: What it recognizes is unknown.

Germline CDR1 and CDR2: SGHRS and YFSETQ. The CDR3 is 16 residues long. Trimming took 6 bases from V and 3 from J; bases not matched to a gene: 11. Study-wide results and caveats: Vaccine recipients showed a spike-specific TCR breadth that was higher than in placebo recipients. From the TCR breadth and depth analyses, total T cell responses may have been underestimated.

Using immunoSEQ multiplex PCR, the repertoire was profiled, and TCRdb retains in-frame clones only, with some absent. Among roughly 100,000 clones listed, over 70% were seen once. Specimen: peripheral blood, collected after recovery from COVID-19. The clonotype originates from a human donor who had recovered from COVID-19. The V and J genes are TRBV5-1 and TRBJ2-2; TRBD2 aligns across 7 bases. CDR3 coding DNA: TGCGCCAGCACTAGAGCCGCGGGGGTGGACACCGGGGAGCTGTTTTTT. Protein: CASTRAAGVDTGELFF.